This T cell receptor (beta chain) was obtained from a study of CD8 T cells in ankylosing spondylitis. Quantitative 5'-RACE was performed with molecular barcodes, and it yielded the TCR beta libraries. TCRdb reanalysed the 5' RACE reads using MiXCR and keeps one entry per CDR3 protein. The sample yields 200,000 to 250,000 distinct CDR3 sequences, roughly a tenth seen once. V lost 4 bases and J 0 bases, leaving 16 bases between the germline ends. This CDR3 spans 17 amino acids. Germline-derived CDR1 and CDR2 are SGDLS and YYNGEE. This clonotype was recorded many times. What it recognizes is unknown. Study-wide findings and caveats: Disease-linked clones bore a CD8+ phenotype, appearing relatively rarely in peripheral blood.

This receptor was identified in a male donor with ankylosing spondylitis or in good health (not recorded which). The chain joins TRBV9 to TRBJ2-2, with a tentative D call TRBD1 (6 bases). The sequenced sample was blood, either unsorted or a sorted T cell fraction (not recorded which). CDR3 nucleotides: TGTGCCAGCAGCTCTCCTAGGGGACACGCGAACACCGGGGAGCTGTTTTTT. Amino acid sequence: CASSSPRGHANTGELFF.